These T cell receptor beta chains were read from a single sample in a study of T cell changes during pregnancy in multiple sclerosis. Data came from immunoSEQ multiplex PCR; TCRdb stores just in-frame clones and leaves some out. The sample has 30,000 to 50,000 clones, 85% to 95% seen once. Sequencing was performed on CD4+ T cells from peripheral blood mononuclear cells, taken after pregnancy. The receptor source for this set is a female donor with multiple sclerosis, enrolled in a pregnancy study. Both conserved end residues are part of each CDR3. Fields, in order: CDR3 length, J gene, clone size, V gene, D gene, CDR3 protein, CDR3 DNA. The D gene is left open where the match is weak. Clone size is stated in some rows and not others, as once, few, many or a class when expanded.

15 TRBJ2-3 . TRBV11-2 . CASSLAPQRPDTQYF TGTGCCAGCAGCTTAGCACCGCAGCGGCCAGATACGCAGTATTTT
17 TRBJ1-3 once TRBV5-4 . CASSRMQGSSSGNTIYF TGTGCCAGCAGCCGGATGCAGGGCTCGAGCTCTGGAAACACCATATATTTT
14 TRBJ2-5 . TRBV18 . CASSPPGAGETQYF TGTGCCAGCTCACCACCGGGGGCGGGAGAGACCCAGTACTTC
12 TRBJ2-1 . TRBV11-2 . CASSLVSRGTFF TGTGCCAGCAGCTTAGTGAGCAGGGGAACGTTCTTC
15 TRBJ2-3 . TRBV12-5 . CASGTWADGTDTQYF TGTGCTAGTGGGACCTGGGCCGACGGCACAGATACGCAGTATTTT
17 TRBJ1-3 . TRBV9 TRBD1 CASSARDRGSLGNTIYF TGTGCCAGCAGCGCCCGGGACAGAGGAAGCTTGGGAAACACCATATATTTT
13 TRBJ2-5 . TRBV9 . CASSVHYQETQYF TGTGCCAGCAGCGTACACTACCAAGAGACCCAGTACTTC
14 TRBJ1-1 . TRBV5-1 TRBD1 CASSLGRGRTEAFF TGCGCCAGCAGCTTAGGCAGGGGGCGAACTGAAGCTTTCTTT
14 TRBJ2-1 . TRBV19 . CASSTLTAYNEQFF TGTGCCAGTAGTACCCTGACAGCCTACAATGAGCAGTTCTTC
14 TRBJ1-2 . TRBV15 . CATSRASATYGYTF TGTGCCACCAGCAGGGCAAGCGCAACCTATGGCTACACCTTC
12 TRBJ2-7 . TRBV29-1 TRBD1 CSVGTGSYEQYF TGCAGCGTCGGGACAGGTTCCTACGAGCAGTACTTC
15 TRBJ1-5 . TRBV4-2 . CASSQDGSPNQPQHF TGTGCCAGCAGCCAAGATGGGAGCCCCAATCAGCCCCAGCATTTT
13 TRBJ1-1 . TRBV19 TRBD1 CASSPPDRDEAFF TGTGCCAGTAGTCCGCCGGACAGGGATGAAGCTTTCTTT
16 TRBJ2-7 . TRBV7-9 TRBD2 CASSVTSGGLVYEQYF TGTGCCAGCAGCGTGACCTCTGGGGGACTAGTCTACGAGCAGTACTTC
15 TRBJ1-4 . TRBV9 . CASSVDGQLNEKLFF TGTGCCAGCAGCGTAGATGGACAGCTTAATGAAAAACTGTTTTTT
15 TRBJ1-2 . TRBV27 TRBD1 CASSFYEGAPYGYTF TGTGCCAGCAGTTTCTATGAGGGGGCACCCTATGGCTACACCTTC
12 TRBJ1-1 . TRBV9 . CASSVGGGQAFF TGTGCCAGCAGCGTAGGGGGGGGGCAAGCTTTCTTT
15 TRBJ1-1 . TRBV7-9 TRBD1 CASSLGTGVGTEAFF TGTGCCAGCAGCCTGGGGACAGGGGTGGGCACTGAAGCTTTCTTT
13 TRBJ1-1 . TRBV7-8 . CASSLAPQGSAFF TGTGCCAGCAGCTTAGCGCCACAGGGCTCAGCTTTCTTT
10 TRBJ2-3 . TRBV20-1 . CSALSDTQYF TGCAGTGCTCTCTCCGATACGCAGTATTTT
16 TRBJ1-5 . TRBV27 . CASSLGRRYSNQPQHF TGTGCCAGCAGTTTAGGCAGGCGATATAGCAATCAGCCCCAGCATTTT
13 TRBJ1-1 . TRBV7-2 TRBD1 CASSLEWDSEAFF TGTGCCAGCAGCTTAGAATGGGACAGTGAAGCTTTCTTT
14 TRBJ2-7 . TRBV9 TRBD2 CASSVAGGPYEQYF TGTGCCAGCAGCGTAGCGGGGGGGCCCTACGAGCAGTACTTC
13 TRBJ2-1 . TRBV19 . CASTAQGGNEQFF TGTGCCAGTACCGCTCAGGGGGGCAATGAGCAGTTCTTC
15 TRBJ1-6 . TRBV2 TRBD1 CASRSGQGAGSPLHF TGTGCCAGCAGATCGGGACAGGGGGCGGGGTCACCCCTCCACTTT
13 TRBJ2-3 . TRBV5-1 TRBD1 CASSSTGADTQYF TGCGCCAGCAGCTCGACAGGGGCAGATACGCAGTATTTT
13 TRBJ2-7 . TRBV11-2 . CASSSVTTYEQYF TGTGCCAGCAGCTCGGTAACTACCTACGAGCAGTACTTC
13 TRBJ2-7 once TRBV6-5 . CASSYLSGPEQYF TGTGCCAGCAGTTATTTGTCAGGGCCCGAGCAGTACTTC
14 TRBJ2-7 few TRBV10-2 . CASSEANGAYEQYF TGCGCCAGCAGTGAGGCTAACGGGGCCTACGAGCAGTACTTC
14 TRBJ2-7 . TRBV11-2 . CASSPLGFRGEQYF TGTGCCAGCAGCCCCCTGGGCTTTCGGGGCGAGCAGTACTTC
16 TRBJ2-3 . TRBV4-2 TRBD2 CASSRSSSGTKDTQYF TGTGCCAGCAGCCGGAGCTCAAGTGGGACTAAAGATACGCAGTATTTT
17 TRBJ1-4 . TRBV5-1 . CASSLESWTGTNEKLFF TGCGCCAGCAGCTTGGAAAGCTGGACGGGGACTAATGAAAAACTGTTTTTT
14 TRBJ2-4 . TRBV7-2 . CASSLWSSQNIQYF TGTGCCAGCAGCTTATGGAGTAGTCAAAACATTCAGTACTTC
14 TRBJ1-3 . TRBV4-1 . CASSQGIQRDTIYF TGCGCCAGCAGCCAAGGTATCCAGCGGGACACCATATATTTT
15 TRBJ2-7 . TRBV18 TRBD1 CASTDQTGLLYEQYF TGTGCCAGCACCGACCAGACAGGGCTTCTATACGAGCAGTACTTC
14 TRBJ1-1 few TRBV25-1 . CASSEGGASTEAFF TGTGCCAGCAGTGAGGGGGGGGCGAGCACTGAAGCTTTCTTT
16 TRBJ2-1 . TRBV19 TRBD2 CASSSLAGGIYNEQFF TGTGCCAGTAGTTCACTAGCGGGGGGCATCTACAATGAGCAGTTCTTC
16 TRBJ2-7 . TRBV5-1 TRBD1 CASSLVGTGSFYEQYF TGCGCCAGCAGCTTGGTTGGGACAGGTTCCTTCTACGAGCAGTACTTC
15 TRBJ1-4 . TRBV5-1 . CASSLGQANYEKLFF TGCGCCAGCAGCTTGGGACAGGCTAATTACGAAAAACTGTTTTTT
14 TRBJ2-2 . TRBV7-7 TRBD2 CASSWTRMSGELFF TGTGCTAGCAGCTGGACTAGAATGAGCGGGGAGCTGTTTTTT
18 TRBJ2-3 . TRBV9 TRBD2 CASSVGPSGGGNTDTQYF TGTGCCAGCAGCGTGGGACCTAGCGGGGGGGGAAACACAGATACGCAGTATTTT
14 TRBJ1-5 few TRBV2 . CASRPDSSNQPQHF TGTGCCAGTCGCCCCGACAGTAGCAATCAGCCCCAGCATTTT
14 TRBJ2-7 . TRBV7-9 . CASSLGGLPLEQYF TGTGCCAGCAGCTTAGGGGGACTGCCTCTCGAGCAGTACTTC
15 TRBJ2-5 . TRBV5-6 TRBD2 CASSLATSGGETQYF TGTGCCAGCAGCTTGGCCACTAGCGGGGGAGAGACCCAGTACTTC
14 TRBJ2-1 . TRBV18 TRBD1 CASSPRQGYNEQFF TGTGCCAGCTCACCAAGACAGGGATATAATGAGCAGTTCTTC
14 TRBJ2-4 . TRBV21-1 . CASNKGGRGNIQYF TGTGCCAGCAACAAGGGGGGAAGAGGGAACATTCAGTACTTC
17 TRBJ1-5 . TRBV15 TRBD1 CATSRDEGRGLDQPQHF TGTGCCACCAGCAGAGATGAGGGCAGGGGGCTTGATCAGCCCCAGCATTTT
12 TRBJ2-7 . TRBV6-5 . CASSENAGKQYF TGTGCCAGCAGTGAGAATGCGGGGAAGCAGTACTTC
15 TRBJ2-7 . TRBV7-8 . CASSPQARGSYEQYF TGTGCCAGCAGCCCCCAGGCCAGGGGCTCCTACGAGCAGTACTTC
16 TRBJ2-1 . TRBV7-2 . CASSLDTGSSYNEQFF TGTGCCAGCAGCTTAGACACTGGGAGCTCCTACAATGAGCAGTTCTTC
16 TRBJ2-1 . TRBV10-1 . CASSENYGGPYNEQFF TGCGCCAGCAGTGAGAACTACGGGGGGCCCTACAATGAGCAGTTCTTC
15 TRBJ1-2 . TRBV6-5 . CASSYSPRRGYGYTF TGTGCCAGCAGTTACTCCCCCCGCCGGGGCTATGGCTACACCTTC
15 TRBJ1-6 . TRBV7-8 TRBD1 CASSPQTGGFFPLHF TGTGCCAGCAGCCCCCAAACAGGGGGCTTTTTCCCCCTCCACTTT
13 TRBJ2-5 . TRBV11-2 TRBD2 CASSLDLRLAGYF TGTGCCAGCAGCTTAGACCTTCGACTAGCTGGGTACTTC
17 TRBJ2-2 . TRBV5-1 TRBD1 CASSLDGTGSGTGELFF TGCGCCAGCAGCTTGGATGGGACAGGGAGCGGCACCGGGGAGCTGTTTTTT
17 TRBJ1-2 . TRBV4-1 . CASHAGRGLRVNYGYTF TGCGCCAGCCACGCGGGCAGGGGATTGCGAGTTAACTATGGCTACACCTTC
14 TRBJ2-4 few TRBV9 . CASSVGDTLNIQYF TGTGCCAGCAGCGTAGGTGACACCTTAAACATTCAGTACTTC